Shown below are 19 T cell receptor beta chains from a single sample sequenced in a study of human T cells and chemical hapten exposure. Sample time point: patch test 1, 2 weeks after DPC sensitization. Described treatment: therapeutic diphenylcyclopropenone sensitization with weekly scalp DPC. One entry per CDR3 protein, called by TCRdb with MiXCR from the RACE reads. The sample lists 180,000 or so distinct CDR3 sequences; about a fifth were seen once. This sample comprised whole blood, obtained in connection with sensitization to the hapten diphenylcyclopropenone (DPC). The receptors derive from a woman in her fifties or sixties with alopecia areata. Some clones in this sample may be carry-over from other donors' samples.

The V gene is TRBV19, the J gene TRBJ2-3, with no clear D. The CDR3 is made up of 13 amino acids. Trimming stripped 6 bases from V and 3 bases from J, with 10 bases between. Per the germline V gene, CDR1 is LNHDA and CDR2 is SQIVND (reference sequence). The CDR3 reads CASRVKGTDTQYF. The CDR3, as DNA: TGTGCCAGTAGGGTTAAGGGAACAGATACGCAGTATTTT.

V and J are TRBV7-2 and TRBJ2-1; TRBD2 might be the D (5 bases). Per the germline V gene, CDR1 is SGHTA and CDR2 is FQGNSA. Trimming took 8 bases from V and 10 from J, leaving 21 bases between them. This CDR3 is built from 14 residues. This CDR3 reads CASQTGLAYREQFF. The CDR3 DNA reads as TGTGCCAGCCAAACGGGGTTGGCCTACCGGGAGCAGTTCTTC.

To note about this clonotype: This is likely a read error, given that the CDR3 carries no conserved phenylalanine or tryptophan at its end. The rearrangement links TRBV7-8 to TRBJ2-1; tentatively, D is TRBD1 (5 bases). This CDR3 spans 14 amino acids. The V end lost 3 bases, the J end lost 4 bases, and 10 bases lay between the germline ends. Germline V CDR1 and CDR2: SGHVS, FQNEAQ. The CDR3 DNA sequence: TGTGCCAGCAGCTTTCAAGGGGTTTACAATGAGCAGTTCCTC. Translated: CASSFQGVYNEQFL.

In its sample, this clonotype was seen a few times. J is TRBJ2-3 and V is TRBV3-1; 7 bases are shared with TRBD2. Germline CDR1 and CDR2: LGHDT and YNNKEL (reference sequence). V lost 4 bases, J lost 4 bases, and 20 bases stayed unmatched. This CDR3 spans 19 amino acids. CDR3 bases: TGTGCCAGCAGCCTTATTGACCGCCCGAGCGGGATCTCCCCAGATACGCAGTATTTT. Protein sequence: CASSLIDRPSGISPDTQYF.

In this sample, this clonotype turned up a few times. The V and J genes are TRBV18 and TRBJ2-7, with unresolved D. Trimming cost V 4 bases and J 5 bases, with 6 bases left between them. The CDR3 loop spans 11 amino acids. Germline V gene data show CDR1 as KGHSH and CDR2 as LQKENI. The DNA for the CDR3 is TGTGCCAGCTCACAATTTCACGAGCAGTACTTC. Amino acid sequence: CASSQFHEQYF.

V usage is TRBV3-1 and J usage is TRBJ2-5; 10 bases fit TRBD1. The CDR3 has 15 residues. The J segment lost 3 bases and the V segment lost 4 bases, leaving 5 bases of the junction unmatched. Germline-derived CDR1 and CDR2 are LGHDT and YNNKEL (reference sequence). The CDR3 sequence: CASSPDRGRKETQYF. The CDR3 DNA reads TGTGCCAGCAGCCCAGACAGGGGGCGAAAAGAGACCCAGTACTTC.

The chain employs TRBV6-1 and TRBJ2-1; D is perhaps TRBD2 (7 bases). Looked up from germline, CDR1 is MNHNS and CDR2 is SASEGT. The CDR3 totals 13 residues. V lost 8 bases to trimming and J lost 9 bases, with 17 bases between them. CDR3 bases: TGTGCCAGCCTTGTAAGAGGGGGGGGTGAGCAGTTCTTC. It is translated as CASLVRGGGEQFF.

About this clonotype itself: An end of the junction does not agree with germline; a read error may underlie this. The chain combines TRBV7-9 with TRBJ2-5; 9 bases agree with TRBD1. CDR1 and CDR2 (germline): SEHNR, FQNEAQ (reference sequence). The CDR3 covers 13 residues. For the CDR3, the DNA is TGTGTCAGCAGCTCGGACAGGGGAGGGACCCAGTACTTC. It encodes CVSSSDRGGTQYF.

CDR3 DNA sequence: TGTGCCAGCAGCCTCAGACTAGCGGGAGTGGCAGATACGCAGTATTTT. This sequence encodes CASSLRLAGVADTQYF. J is TRBJ2-3 and V is TRBV5-6; 12 bases agree with TRBD2. The CDR3 totals 16 residues. Germline loops: CDR1 SGHDT, CDR2 YYEEEE. V trimming: 4 bases; J trimming: 4 bases; junction bases outside the gene matches: 7.

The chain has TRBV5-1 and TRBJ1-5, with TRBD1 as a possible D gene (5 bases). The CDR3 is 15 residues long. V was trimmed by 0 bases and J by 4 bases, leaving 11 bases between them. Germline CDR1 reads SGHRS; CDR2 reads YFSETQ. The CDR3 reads CASSLEGGGNQPQHF. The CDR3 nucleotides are TGCGCCAGCAGCTTGGAGGGCGGGGGAAATCAGCCCCAGCATTTT.

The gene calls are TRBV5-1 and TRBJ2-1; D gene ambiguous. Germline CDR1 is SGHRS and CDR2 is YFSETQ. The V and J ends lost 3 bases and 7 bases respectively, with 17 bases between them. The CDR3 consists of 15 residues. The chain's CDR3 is CASSSFGESWNEQFF. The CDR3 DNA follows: TGCGCCAGCAGCTCCTTTGGCGAGAGCTGGAATGAGCAGTTCTTC.

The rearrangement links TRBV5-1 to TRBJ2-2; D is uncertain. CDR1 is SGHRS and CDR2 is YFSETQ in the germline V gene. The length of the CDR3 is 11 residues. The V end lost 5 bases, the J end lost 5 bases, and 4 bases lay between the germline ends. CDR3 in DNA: TGCGCCAGCAGGGAGACCGGGGAGCTGTTTTTT. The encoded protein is CASRETGELFF.

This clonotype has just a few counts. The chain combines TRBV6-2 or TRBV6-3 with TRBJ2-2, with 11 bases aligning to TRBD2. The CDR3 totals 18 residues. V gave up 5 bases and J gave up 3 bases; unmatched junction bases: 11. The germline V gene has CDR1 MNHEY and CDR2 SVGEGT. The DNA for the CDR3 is TGTGCCAGCAGTCCGATAGCGGGAGGGCCGTTTGACACCGGGGAGCTGTTTTTT. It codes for CASSPIAGGPFDTGELFF.

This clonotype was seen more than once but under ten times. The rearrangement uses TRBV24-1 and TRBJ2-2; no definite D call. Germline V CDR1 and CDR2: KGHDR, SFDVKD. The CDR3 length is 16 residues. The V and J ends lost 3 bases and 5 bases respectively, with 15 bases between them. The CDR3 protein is CATSDPGLPRTGELFF. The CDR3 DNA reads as TGTGCCACCAGTGATCCCGGGTTGCCTCGGACCGGGGAGCTGTTTTTT.

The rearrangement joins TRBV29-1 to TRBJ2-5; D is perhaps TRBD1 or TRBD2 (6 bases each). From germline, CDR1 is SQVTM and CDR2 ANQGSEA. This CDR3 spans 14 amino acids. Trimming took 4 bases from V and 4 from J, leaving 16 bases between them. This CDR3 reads CSVARTGTLETQYF. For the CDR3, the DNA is TGCAGCGTTGCCCGAACAGGGACTCTAGAGACCCAGTACTTC.

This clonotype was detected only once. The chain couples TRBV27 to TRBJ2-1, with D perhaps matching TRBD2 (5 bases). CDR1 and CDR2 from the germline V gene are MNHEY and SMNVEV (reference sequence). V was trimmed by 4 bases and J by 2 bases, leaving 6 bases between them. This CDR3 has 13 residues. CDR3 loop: CASSSGTYNEQFF. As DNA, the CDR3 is TGTGCCAGCAGTTCCGGGACCTACAATGAGCAGTTCTTC.

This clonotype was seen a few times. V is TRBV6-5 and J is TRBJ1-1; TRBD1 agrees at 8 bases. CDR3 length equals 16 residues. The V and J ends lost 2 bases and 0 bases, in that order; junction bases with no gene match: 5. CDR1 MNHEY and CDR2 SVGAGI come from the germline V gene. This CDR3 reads CASSYDPGQVNTEAFF. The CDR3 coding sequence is TGTGCCAGCAGTTACGATCCGGGACAGGTGAACACTGAAGCTTTCTTT.

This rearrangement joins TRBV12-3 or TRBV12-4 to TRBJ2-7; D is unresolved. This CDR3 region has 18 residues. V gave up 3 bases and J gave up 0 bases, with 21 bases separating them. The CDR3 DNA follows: TGTGCCAGCAGTTTTTTCGCGACCCCCCTCTCAAGCTCCTACGAGCAGTACTTC. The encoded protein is CASSFFATPLSSSYEQYF.

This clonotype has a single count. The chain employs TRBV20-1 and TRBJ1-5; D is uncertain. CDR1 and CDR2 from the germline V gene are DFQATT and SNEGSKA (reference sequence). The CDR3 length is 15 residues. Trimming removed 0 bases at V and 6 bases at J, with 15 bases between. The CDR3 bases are TGCAGTGCTAGAGATAAGAGGGTGTTTGGTCAGCCCCAGCATTTT. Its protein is CSARDKRVFGQPQHF.